This T cell receptor beta chain was captured in a study of cytomegalovirus exposure and HLA in healthy donors. Study outcomes and limitations: Rarity marked most TCR sequences, yet some public TCRs occurred in many donors. It is likely that the observed cluster of highly shared sequence variants was a sequencing artifact. Across all donors, roughly uniform sequencing depth was an assumption of the presence/absence analyses.

About this clone itself: Its matching antigen is unknown.

PCR used 60 Vbeta primers and 13 Jbeta primers. Sequencing used immunoSEQ multiplex PCR; TCRdb keeps in-frame clones, though not all of them. This table holds 150,000 to 200,000 clones, 81% found once. Donors consisted of healthy bone marrow donors. The receptor was derived from a man between 40 and 49 years old in good health and CMV-seropositive. Sequenced input: PBMCs.

The CDR3 DNA follows: TGTGCTAGTGGTTTGCAGGAAATCAGGGGAGAGGACTCCACCGACAATGAGCAGTTCTTC. It encodes CASGLQEIRGEDSTDNEQFF. This chain connects TRBV12-5 to TRBJ2-1; D perhaps matches TRBD1 (6 bases). Trimming removed 2 bases from V and 5 bases from J, with 28 bases in between. The CDR3 length is 20 residues. CDR1 and CDR2 (germline): LGHNT, FRNRAP.